Listed below are T cell receptor beta chains from one sample, sequenced in a study of memory CD4+ T cells and cytomegalovirus serostatus. Sequencing was performed with immunoSEQ multiplex PCR; in TCRdb, only in-frame clones are kept and a portion is missing. Counted here are 50,000 or so clones, roughly 80% occurring once; the ten biggest clones make up 0.82%. The sample consisted of memory CD4+ T cells from blood. These TCRs come from an adult in good health and CMV-seronegative. CDR3s include the opening cysteine and the closing phenylalanine or tryptophan.

v_gene	j_gene	CDR3aa
TRBV28	TRBJ2-7	CASRGLAGSYEQYF
TRBV2	TRBJ2-1	CASSVASYNEQFF
TRBV7-2	TRBJ2-7	CASSTRTSGGSGRSYEQYF
TRBV7-9	TRBJ2-3	CASSPGQSTDTQYF
TRBV9	TRBJ2-2	CASSVARGGVAGELFF
TRBV9	TRBJ1-1	CASRAQGGTEAFF
TRBV10-3	TRBJ2-7	CAISSDRLSSYEQYF
TRBV7-8	TRBJ2-5	CASSPWDTLGETQYF
TRBV7-2	TRBJ1-1	CASKYSMNTEAFF
TRBV5-1	TRBJ2-3	CASSLLTGATDTQYF
TRBV2	TRBJ1-3	CASSDGQGNTIYF
TRBV27	TRBJ2-2	CASKFTGELFF
TRBV7-2	TRBJ2-7	CASSLGAGGSSYEQYF
TRBV7-2	TRBJ2-7	CASSPREGLYEQYF
TRBV7-2	TRBJ1-2	CASSLGGYTF
TRBV5-1	TRBJ2-5	CASSFKADYQETQYF
TRBV29-1	TRBJ1-2	CSVMGQGSWMGKDGYTF
TRBV28	TRBJ2-4	CASLLRGAKNIQYF
TRBV7-2	TRBJ1-3	CASSLPVYSGNTIYF
TRBV6-6	TRBJ1-2	CASGTGGYTF
TRBV7-6	TRBJ2-6	CASSSDRANVLTF
TRBV29-1	TRBJ1-1	CSLDPGPQNTEAFF
TRBV6-6	TRBJ1-5	CASSWDRAGNQPQHF
TRBV5-1	TRBJ2-7	CASSLAGWDRAPYEQYF
TRBV13	TRBJ1-2	CASSLRGNRGNYGYTF
TRBV7-9	TRBJ2-3	CASRPLASDTQYF
TRBV30	TRBJ2-1	CAWSVLGPSEQFF
TRBV7-8	TRBJ1-3	CASSLRGSGNAIYF
TRBV10-3	TRBJ1-3	CAISDEGYTIYF
TRBV27	TRBJ2-5	CASSFRLGKETQYF
TRBV10-3	TRBJ2-7	CAISPGSYEQYF
TRBV7-7	TRBJ2-2	CASSLGAGELFF
TRBV5-1	TRBJ1-3	CASSFSPRGRGNSGNTIYF
TRBV6-1	TRBJ2-1	CATLAGVYNEQFF
TRBV28	TRBJ2-2	CASSTHTDTGELFF
TRBV28	TRBJ1-2	CASSSPGALGGYTF
TRBV14	TRBJ1-5	CAGEPQHF
TRBV25-1	TRBJ2-2	CASRRAGGGGELFF
TRBV5-1	TRBJ2-1	CASSLGGGLSYNEQFF
TRBV18	TRBJ1-1	CASSLGTAGTEAFF
TRBV6-5	TRBJ1-2	CASSTRADNYGYTF
TRBV18	TRBJ2-1	CASSPGRASYNEQFF
TRBV2	TRBJ1-2	CASTRPRTPYGYTF
TRBV7-8	TRBJ2-3	CASSSGRHDTQYF
TRBV10-1	TRBJ2-1	CASSQDTTAEQFF
TRBV19	TRBJ1-2	CASKVQGRSGYTF
TRBV5-1	TRBJ2-5	CASSYGGGAETQYF
TRBV11-3	TRBJ2-1	CASSGRDSKKREQFF
TRBV27	TRBJ1-2	CASRRDRAYGYTF
TRBV2	TRBJ2-1	CASRVRGNEQFF
TRBV7-9	TRBJ2-1	CASSLERGEQFF
TRBV4-1	TRBJ1-1	CASSRTDNTEAFF
TRBV19	TRBJ2-2	CASSTTGIRSTGELFF
TRBV7-2	TRBJ2-2	CASSFEGWTGELFF